These T cell receptor beta chains were read from a single sample in a study of T cell responses to AZD1222 COVID-19 vaccine. Sequenced by immunoSEQ multiplex PCR; TCRdb stores in-frame clones only, minus some. The sample includes some 120,000 clones, 85% of them seen just once. Material: peripheral blood, obtained 28 days after the second AZD1222 dose. Source of these receptors: an adult who received the AZD1222 COVID-19 vaccine. Each CDR3 is given with its conserved first and last residue. A D gene is named only where the DNA matches it firmly. Rows may omit the clone size; those that give it use once, few, many or a size class.

j_call | cdr3_length | v_call | clone_size | d_call | cdr3_nt | cdr3_aa
TRBJ2-7 | 13 | TRBV5-4 | - | - | TGTGCCAGCAGCCCATCCCAGGGGAGCGAGCAGTACTTC | CASSPSQGSEQYF
TRBJ2-2 | 15 | TRBV3-1/TRBV3-2 | - | - | TGTGCCAGCAGCCAAGTACAGGCGCACACCGGGGAGCTGTTTTTT | CASSQVQAHTGELFF
TRBJ1-1 | 16 | TRBV5-4 | - | - | TGTGCCAGCAGCCCCGAAGGGGGGGGCGCGAACACTGAAGCTTTCTTT | CASSPEGGGANTEAFF
TRBJ2-6 | 14 | TRBV6-5 | - | - | TGTGCCAGTCTTACAGGGTATGGGGCCAACGTCCTGACTTTC | CASLTGYGANVLTF
TRBJ2-7 | 12 | TRBV30 | - | - | TGTGCCTGGTCCCGATTAGCCTACGAGCAGTACTTC | CAWSRLAYEQYF
TRBJ1-1 | 13 | TRBV5-1 | - | TRBD1 | TGCGCCAGCAGCCTGGGGACAGGTCCTGAAGCTTTCTTT | CASSLGTGPEAFF
TRBJ2-2 | 16 | TRBV7-2 | - | TRBD2 | TGTGCCAGCAGTTCGCGGGGGGCCACGAACACCGGGGAGCTGTTTTTT | CASSSRGATNTGELFF
TRBJ2-6 | 16 | TRBV5-1 | - | - | TGCGCCAGCAGCTTAGGACAGAGCTCTGGGGCCAACGTCCTGACTTTC | CASSLGQSSGANVLTF
TRBJ1-6 | 15 | TRBV19 | - | - | TGTGCCAGTAGTGGAGAATGGGGGGTTAATTCACCCCTCCACTTT | CASSGEWGVNSPLHF
TRBJ1-6 | 15 | TRBV28 | - | - | TGTGCCAGCTTTTCAGGCAGCTCCTATAATTCACCCCTCCACTTT | CASFSGSSYNSPLHF
TRBJ2-5 | 15 | TRBV25-1 | - | - | TGTGCCAGCAGTGAACAGGGGAGGGGAAAAGAGACCCAGTACTTC | CASSEQGRGKETQYF
TRBJ2-7 | 14 | TRBV6-5 | once | TRBD1 | TGTGCCAGCTCCGCCGACAGGGCTGGACGCGAGCAGTACTTC | CASSADRAGREQYF
TRBJ2-1 | 14 | TRBV5-6 | - | - | TGTGCCAGCAGCTTGGCCTCCAGCTCAGGGAAGCAGTTCTTC | CASSLASSSGKQFF
TRBJ2-1 | 18 | TRBV6-2/TRBV6-3 | - | TRBD2 | TGTGCCAGCAGTTACCGGCTAGCGGACGTTAGCTCCTACAATGAGCAGTTCTTC | CASSYRLADVSSYNEQFF
TRBJ1-1 | 15 | TRBV29-1 | - | TRBD1 | TGCAGCGTAATTAGGTCTGGGACAGGGAACACTGAAGCTTTCTTT | CSVIRSGTGNTEAFF
TRBJ1-5 | 16 | TRBV5-1 | - | TRBD1 | TGCGCCAGCAGCTTCTCCGGGACAGGGGAGAATCAGCCCCAGCATTTT | CASSFSGTGENQPQHF
TRBJ1-6 | 15 | TRBV19 | - | - | TGTGCCAGTAGTCCGGGGGGCTTCAATAATTCACCCCTCCACTTT | CASSPGGFNNSPLHF
TRBJ1-6 | 15 | TRBV4-2 | - | - | TGTGCCAGCACCCCGTCTTTTCTGGATAATTCACCCCTCCACTTT | CASTPSFLDNSPLHF
TRBJ2-7 | 13 | TRBV5-6 | - | TRBD1 | TGTGCCAGCAGCTTGGGGCAGGGGGACGGACAGTACTTC | CASSLGQGDGQYF
TRBJ1-5 | 16 | TRBV7-3 | once | - | TGTGCCAGCAGCTCAGACAGGTTGTGGAGCAATCAGCCCCAGCATTTT | CASSSDRLWSNQPQHF
TRBJ1-4 | 16 | TRBV14 | - | TRBD1 | TGTGCCAGCAGCCAACATACGGACAGGGTAGATGAAAAACTGTTTTTT | CASSQHTDRVDEKLFF
TRBJ1-2 | 17 | TRBV6-6 | - | - | TGTGCCAGCAGTCCGGAATTAACGTCAAGGGAGGGCTATGGCTACACCTTC | CASSPELTSREGYGYTF
TRBJ2-1 | 14 | TRBV6-5 | - | - | TGTGCCAGCAGTTACTCTGGACCGTCCAATGAGCAGTTCTTC | CASSYSGPSNEQFF
TRBJ2-1 | 12 | TRBV12-3/TRBV12-4 | - | TRBD2 | TGTGCCACCCGGGGGGACCACAATGAGCAGTTCTTC | CATRGDHNEQFF